Below, 21 T cell receptor beta chains from the same sample are listed, as sequenced in a study of blood T cell repertoires in COVID-19. Sequenced by immunoSEQ multiplex PCR; TCRdb stores in-frame clones only, minus some. Among over 85,000 clones listed, 75% to 80% were seen once. What was sequenced was peripheral blood. The source of these receptors is a woman aged 80 or older with active or convalescent COVID-19.

The V and J genes are TRBV5-1 and TRBJ1-2, with 7 bases fitting TRBD1. The CDR3 spans 13 residues. CDR1 SGHRS and CDR2 YFSETQ come from the germline V gene. Trimming cost V 2 bases and J 8 bases; bases outside gene matches: 6. CDR3 nucleotides: TGCGCCAGCAGCTTTGACAGGGCGAGAGGCTACACCTTC. It codes for CASSFDRARGYTF. Variable domain in full (rest from reference TRBV5-1 and TRBJ1-2): KAGVTQTPRYLIKTRGQQVTLSCSPISGHRSVSWYQQTPGQGLQFLFEYFSETQRNKGNFPGRFSGRQFSNSRSEMNVSTLELGDSALYLCASSFDRARGYTFGSGTRLTVV.

The chain joins TRBV24-1 to TRBJ1-5; no clear D gene. CDR1 is KGHDR, CDR2 SFDVKD, per germline. The CDR3 sequence is 13 residues long. Trimming cost V 3 bases and J 6 bases, with 8 bases left between them. The CDR3 DNA reads TGTGCCACCAGTGATGGCCGCGGTCAGCCCCAGCATTTT. Translating it yields CATSDGRGQPQHF.

The chain combines TRBV7-6 with TRBJ2-7; 7 bases line up with TRBD1. Unmatched junction bases numbered 7, after V lost 4 bases and J lost 1 base. Germline lookup yields CDR1 SGHVS and CDR2 FNYEAQ. The CDR3 totals 15 residues. CDR3 sequence: CASSSRDSGSYEQYF. The CDR3 region has the DNA TGTGCCAGCAGCTCCCGGGACAGCGGTTCCTACGAGCAGTACTTC.

V gene TRBV4-2 combines with J gene TRBJ2-1; 8 positions agree with TRBD1. V gave up 2 bases and J gave up 3 bases; unmatched junction bases: 6. The length of the CDR3 is 16 residues. Looked up from germline, CDR1 is LGHNA and CDR2 is YNFKEQ. CDR3 residues: CASSQRDRGGYNEQFF. The CDR3 DNA sequence: TGTGCCAGCAGCCAACGCGACAGGGGAGGCTACAATGAGCAGTTCTTC.

The chain recombines TRBV5-1 with TRBJ1-2, with a tentative D call TRBD1 (5 bases). Trimming shortened V by 4 bases and J by 4 bases, and 17 bases separated the two germline ends. This CDR3 region has 15 residues. Germline lookup yields CDR1 SGHRS and CDR2 YFSETQ. The CDR3 sequence is CASSPGPGEGYGYTF. The CDR3 nucleotides are TGCGCCAGCAGCCCAGGTCCGGGGGAGGGCTATGGCTACACCTTC.

This chain connects TRBV11-3 to TRBJ2-2; tentatively, D is TRBD1 (5 bases). The V end was cut by 1 base, the J end by 5 bases, with 11 bases between. The germline CDR1 and CDR2 sequences are SGHNT and YENEEA. CDR3 length: 15 residues. The CDR3 here is CASSLVQGDTGELFF. DNA of the CDR3: TGTGCCAGCAGCTTAGTCCAGGGTGATACCGGGGAGCTGTTTTTT.

This clone occurred once. CDR3 residues: CASSIEGRGPWGAQHF. The CDR3 coding sequence is TGTGCCAGTAGTATTGAGGGGAGGGGCCCCTGGGGGGCCCAGCATTTT. The rearrangement links TRBV19 to TRBJ1-5, with D possibly being TRBD1 (5 bases). Germline CDR1 LNHDA, CDR2 SQIVND (reference sequence). The CDR3 extends over 16 amino acids. The ends were cut back, 3 bases at V and 11 bases at J, with 23 bases in the middle. Full variable domain (remainder filled in from reference TRBV19 and TRBJ1-5): DGGITQSPKYLFRKEGQNVTLSCEQNLNHDAMYWYRQDPGQGLRLIYYSQIVNDFQKGDIAEGYSVSREKKESFPLTVTSAQKNPTAFYLCASSIEGRGPWGAQHFGDGTRLSIL.

This chain uses TRBV11-3 with TRBJ2-1; TRBD2 matches 7 bases. Germline loops: CDR1 SGHNT, CDR2 YENEEA. The CDR3 loop spans 17 amino acids. V shed 3 bases, J shed 0 bases, and the junction held 8 bases outside the gene matches. The CDR3 region is CASSFGGGRNSYNEQFF. Written as DNA, the CDR3 is TGTGCCAGCAGCTTTGGGGGGGGTAGAAACTCCTACAATGAGCAGTTCTTC.

This chain links TRBV7-9 with TRBJ2-1; D unclear. V was cut by 10 bases and J by 5 bases, with 18 bases left in between. Germline CDR1 is SEHNR and CDR2 is FQNEAQ (reference sequence). The CDR3 contains 14 residues. The CDR3 sequence: CATTLPPSHNEQFF. CDR3 bases: TGTGCCACCACTCTTCCCCCAAGCCACAATGAGCAGTTCTTC.

The chain recombines TRBV7-8 with TRBJ1-1, with D perhaps matching TRBD1 (5 bases). Germline CDR1 and CDR2: SGHVS and FQNEAQ. Trimming took off 2 bases at V and 2 bases at J, with 9 bases between the two ends. The CDR3 runs to 14 residues. The CDR3: CASSLLGANTEAFF. CDR3 DNA sequence: TGTGCCAGCAGCTTACTAGGGGCCAACACTGAAGCTTTCTTT.

The chain employs TRBV19 and TRBJ2-5; 8 nucleotides line up with TRBD2. The CDR3 sequence is 14 residues long. Germline CDR1 is LNHDA and CDR2 is SQIVND (reference sequence). The CDR3, as DNA: TGTGTGCCCAGTCTAGCGGGTTGCCAAGAGACCCAGTACTTC. Amino acid sequence: CVPSLAGCQETQYF.

The chain links TRBV28 to TRBJ2-1, with 12 bases matching TRBD2. Germline V lookup: CDR1 MDHEN, CDR2 SYDVKM. V shed 4 bases, J shed 10 bases, and the junction held 8 bases outside the gene matches. CDR3 size: 15 residues. The CDR3 is CASSSSGRAGGEQFF. Here the CDR3 DNA reads TGTGCCAGCAGTTCTAGCGGGAGGGCAGGAGGCGAGCAGTTCTTC.

The genes are TRBV5-1 and TRBJ2-3; 7 positions match TRBD1. Losses at the gene ends were 0 bases for V and 5 bases for J; bases not matched to a gene: 6. Germline-derived CDR1 and CDR2 are SGHRS and YFSETQ. The CDR3 has 15 residues. The CDR3 DNA reads TGCGCCAGCAGCTTGGGTGCAGGGGGTATAGATACGCAGTATTTT. Translated: CASSLGAGGIDTQYF.

The chain employs TRBV5-1 and TRBJ2-1; 10 bases are shared with TRBD2. The V and J ends lost 0 bases and 4 bases, in that order; junction bases with no gene match: 4. This CDR3 region has 16 residues. Germline V lookup: CDR1 SGHRS, CDR2 YFSETQ. This CDR3 is CASSLGRLAGYNEQFF. The CDR3 bases are TGCGCCAGCAGCTTGGGTAGACTAGCGGGTTACAATGAGCAGTTCTTC.

This CDR3 is CASSPLQTGDSDTQYF. The CDR3 DNA reads as TGTGCCAGCTCACCACTTCAGACAGGGGACTCAGATACGCAGTATTTT. The J gene is TRBJ2-3, the V gene TRBV18; 8 bases map to TRBD1. Per the germline V gene, CDR1 is KGHSH and CDR2 is LQKENI. Germline trimming cut 1 base from V and 4 bases from J; bases unmatched to any gene: 7. The CDR3 contains 16 residues.

This clone was seen just once. The chain is built from TRBV11-2 and TRBJ2-7; 11 nucleotides match TRBD2. J was trimmed by 6 bases and V by 5 bases; bases with no gene match: 9. Looked up from germline, CDR1 is SGHAT and CDR2 is FQNNGV. The CDR3 is 15 amino acids. The CDR3, as DNA: TGTGCCAGCAGCCGACTAGCGGGACGTCATTTCGAGCAGTACTTC. This translates into CASSRLAGRHFEQYF.

This clone was detected only once. The rearrangement joins TRBV5-1 to TRBJ2-2, with TRBD1 matching over 8 bases. The CDR3 has 17 amino acids. The junction had 9 bases not matched to a gene; V was cut back by 4 bases and J by 1 base. Germline V gives CDR1 SGHRS, CDR2 YFSETQ. CDR3 nucleotides: TGCGCCAGCAGCAACAACCGGGACAGGATGAACACCGGGGAGCTGTTTTTT. The encoded protein is CASSNNRDRMNTGELFF.

This chain joins TRBV2 and TRBJ1-6; D remains unclear. Germline V CDR1 and CDR2: SNHLY, FYNNEI. The V gene lost 6 bases and the J gene lost 0 bases, with 9 bases spanning the gap. The CDR3 length is 15 residues. This CDR3 is CASRIGGSYNSPLHF. CDR3 in DNA: TGTGCCAGCAGGATCGGTGGCTCCTATAATTCACCCCTCCACTTT. Full variable domain (outside the CDR3, taken from reference TRBV2 and TRBJ1-6): EPEVTQTPSHQVTQMGQEVILRCVPISNHLYFYWYRQILGQKVEFLVSFYNNEISEKSEIFDDQFSVERPDGSNFTLKIRSTKLEDSAMYFCASRIGGSYNSPLHFGNGTRLTVT.

This clone was detected once. This chain uses TRBV5-1 with TRBJ2-1; the match to TRBD1 covers 9 bases. Trimming cost V 4 bases and J 5 bases; bases outside gene matches: 10. This CDR3 is 16 amino acids long. The germline CDR1 and CDR2 sequences are SGHRS and YFSETQ. The CDR3 DNA is TGCGCCAGCAGCGTACCAACAGGGGGCCCTCACAATGAGCAGTTCTTC. Protein: CASSVPTGGPHNEQFF.

The chain uses TRBV3-1 (or the pseudogene TRBV3-2) and TRBJ2-2; no definite D call. Germline V CDR1 and CDR2: LGHDT, YNNKEL (reference sequence). CDR3 length equals 17 residues. V lost 0 bases, J lost 2 bases, and 13 bases lay in between. The CDR3 DNA sequence: TGTGCCAGCAGCCAAGATTGGGCTCGAGCAAACACCGGGGAGCTGTTTTTT. It encodes CASSQDWARANTGELFF.

The genes are TRBV9 and TRBJ2-1, with 10 bases fitting TRBD2. The germline V gene encodes CDR1 SGDLS and CDR2 YYNGEE. Trimming removed 3 bases from V and 6 bases from J; junction bases left unmatched: 6. This CDR3 is built from 15 residues. The CDR3 sequence: CASSATSGRVNEQFF. Written as DNA, the CDR3 is TGTGCCAGCAGCGCCACGAGCGGGAGGGTCAATGAGCAGTTCTTC.